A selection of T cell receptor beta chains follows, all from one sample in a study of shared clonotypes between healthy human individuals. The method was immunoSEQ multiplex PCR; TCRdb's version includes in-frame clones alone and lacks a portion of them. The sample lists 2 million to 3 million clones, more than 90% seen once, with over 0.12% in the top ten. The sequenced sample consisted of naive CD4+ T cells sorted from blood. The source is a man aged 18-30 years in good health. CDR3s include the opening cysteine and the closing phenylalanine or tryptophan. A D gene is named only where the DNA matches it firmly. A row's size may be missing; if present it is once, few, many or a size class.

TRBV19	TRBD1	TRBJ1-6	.	CASSMRTGLVHNSPLHF	TGTGCCAGTAGTATGCGGACAGGGCTCGTCCATAATTCACCCCTCCACTTT
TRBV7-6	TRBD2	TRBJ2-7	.	CASSATSGSHEQYF	TGTGCCAGCAGTGCGACTAGCGGGAGCCACGAGCAGTACTTC
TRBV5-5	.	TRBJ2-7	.	CASSKWVGSYEQYF	TGTGCCAGCAGCAAATGGGTAGGTTCTTACGAGCAGTACTTC
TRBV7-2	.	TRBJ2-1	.	CASSSGSGAYNEQFF	TGTGCCAGCAGCTCCGGTAGCGGAGCCTACAATGAGCAGTTCTTC
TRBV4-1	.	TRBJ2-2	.	CASSHTGPPGELFF	TGCGCCAGCAGCCACACAGGGCCCCCCGGGGAGCTGTTTTTT
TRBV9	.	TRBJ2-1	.	CASSAHRDKSFWDSYNEQFF	TGTGCCAGCAGCGCCCACCGGGACAAAAGTTTTTGGGACTCCTACAATGAGCAGTTCTTC
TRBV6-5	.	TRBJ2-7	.	CASSYYRDSTEQYF	TGTGCCAGCAGTTACTACAGGGATTCCACCGAGCAGTACTTC
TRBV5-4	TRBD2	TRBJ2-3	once	CASSLAGTSLPQYF	TGTGCCAGCAGCTTGGCCGGGACTAGCCTCCCACAGTATTTT
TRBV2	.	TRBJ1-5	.	CASSWDLEQPQHF	TGTGCCAGCAGTTGGGACCTTGAGCAGCCCCAGCATTTT
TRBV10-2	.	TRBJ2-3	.	CASSSLPDTQYF	TGCGCCAGCAGTAGTTTACCAGATACGCAGTATTTT
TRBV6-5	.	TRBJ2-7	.	CASSYSNKGPYEQYF	TGTGCCAGCAGTTACTCGAACAAGGGGCCCTACGAGCAGTACTTC
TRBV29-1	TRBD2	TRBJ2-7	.	CSVEGGLAGGGEQYF	TGCAGCGTTGAAGGAGGACTAGCGGGAGGAGGCGAGCAGTACTTC
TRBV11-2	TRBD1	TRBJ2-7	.	CASSRQGFSSYEQYF	TGTGCCAGCAGCCGACAGGGTTTTTCCTCCTACGAGCAGTACTTC
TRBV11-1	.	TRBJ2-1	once	CASSYRYSSSYNEQFF	TGTGCCAGCAGTTACCGATACTCGAGCTCCTACAATGAGCAGTTCTTC
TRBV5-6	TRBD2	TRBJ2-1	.	CASSLEGLAYNEQFF	TGTGCCAGCAGCTTGGAAGGACTAGCATACAATGAGCAGTTCTTC
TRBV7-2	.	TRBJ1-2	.	CASSPDRWSYGYTF	TGTGCCAGCAGCCCCGACAGGTGGTCCTATGGCTACACCTTC
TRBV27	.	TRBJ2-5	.	CASSFVTTGETQYF	TGTGCCAGCAGTTTTGTGACTACCGGTGAGACCCAGTACTTC
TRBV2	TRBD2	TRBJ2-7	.	CASSGSLAGTYEQYF	TGTGCCAGCAGTGGGTCTCTAGCGGGCACCTACGAGCAGTACTTC
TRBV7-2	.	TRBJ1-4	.	CASSLDAVIGEKLFF	TGTGCCAGCAGCTTAGACGCGGTGATAGGTGAAAAACTGTTTTTT
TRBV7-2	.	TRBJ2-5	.	CASSLGGNPQYF	TGTGCCAGCAGCTTAGGAGGGAACCCCCAGTACTTC
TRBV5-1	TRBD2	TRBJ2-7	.	CASSSLAGAGEQYF	TGCGCCAGCAGCTCTCTAGCGGGAGCTGGGGAGCAGTACTTC
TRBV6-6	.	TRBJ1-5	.	CASSYISPGGSQPQHF	TGTGCCAGCAGTTACATTTCCCCAGGAGGGAGTCAGCCCCAGCATTTT
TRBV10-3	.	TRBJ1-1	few	CAISGGTEAFF	TGTGCCATCAGTGGGGGCACTGAAGCTTTCTTT
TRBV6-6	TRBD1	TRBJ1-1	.	CASSDRERGMNTEAFF	TGTGCCAGCAGCGACAGGGAACGTGGAATGAACACTGAAGCTTTCTTT
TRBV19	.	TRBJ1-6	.	CASSTDEGWGNSPLHF	TGTGCCAGTAGTACCGACGAGGGATGGGGGAATTCACCCCTCCACTTT
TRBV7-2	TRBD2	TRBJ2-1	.	CASSLRLAGNHEQFF	TGTGCCAGCAGCCTCAGACTAGCGGGTAATCATGAGCAGTTCTTC
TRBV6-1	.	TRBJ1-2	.	CASSEERGAAMSYTF	TGTGCCAGCAGTGAAGAGCGGGGGGCCGCTATGAGCTACACCTTC
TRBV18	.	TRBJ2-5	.	CASSGFETQYF	TGTGCCAGCTCAGGTTTCGAGACCCAGTACTTC
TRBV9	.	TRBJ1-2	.	CASSVDPSVTGDGYTF	TGTGCCAGCAGCGTCGACCCCAGCGTGACTGGGGATGGCTACACCTTC
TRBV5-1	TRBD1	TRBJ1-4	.	CASSLDRGKNEKLFF	TGCGCCAGCAGCTTAGACAGGGGAAAGAATGAAAAACTGTTTTTT
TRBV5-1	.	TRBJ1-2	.	CASSPGTQPNYGYTF	TGCGCCAGCAGCCCGGGGACACAGCCTAACTATGGCTACACCTTC
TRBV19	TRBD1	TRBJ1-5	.	CASSTHRQGELRQPQHF	TGTGCCAGTAGTACTCACCGACAGGGGGAGCTTAGGCAGCCCCAGCATTTT
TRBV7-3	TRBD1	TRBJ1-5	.	CASSLGGTGNQPQHF	TGTGCCAGCAGCTTAGGGGGGACAGGCAATCAGCCCCAGCATTTT
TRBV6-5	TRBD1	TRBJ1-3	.	CASSPPTGPGNTIYF	TGTGCCAGCAGCCCTCCGACAGGGCCCGGAAACACCATATATTTT
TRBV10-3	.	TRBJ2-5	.	CAISEGFQETQYF	TGTGCCATCAGTGAGGGTTTTCAAGAGACCCAGTACTTC
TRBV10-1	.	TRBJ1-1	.	CASSDPESGTEAFF	TGCGCCAGCAGTGATCCCGAATCGGGAACTGAAGCTTTCTTT
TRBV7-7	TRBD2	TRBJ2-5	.	CASSTLAGGQETQYF	TGTGCTAGCAGCACTCTAGCGGGAGGGCAAGAGACCCAGTACTTC
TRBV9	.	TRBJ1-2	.	CASSPGYYGYTF	TGTGCCAGCAGCCCAGGGTACTACGGCTACACCTTC
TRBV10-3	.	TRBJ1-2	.	CAISEPGNGYTF	TGTGCCATCAGTGAGCCGGGAAATGGCTACACCTTC
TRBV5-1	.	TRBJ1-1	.	CASSLVPLGDTEAFF	TGCGCCAGCAGCTTGGTTCCCCTTGGGGACACTGAAGCTTTCTTT
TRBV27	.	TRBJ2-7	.	CASRPAGQNLYEQYF	TGTGCCAGCAGACCCGCTGGGCAGAACCTTTACGAGCAGTACTTC
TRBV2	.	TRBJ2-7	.	CAPRGAYEQYF	TGTGCTCCAAGGGGGGCCTACGAGCAGTACTTC
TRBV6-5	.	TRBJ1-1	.	CASSTQGNTEAFF	TGTGCCAGCAGTACTCAGGGTAACACTGAAGCTTTCTTT
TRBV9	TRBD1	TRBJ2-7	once	CASSGGQGRSYEQYF	TGTGCCAGCAGCGGAGGACAGGGCCGCTCCTACGAGCAGTACTTC
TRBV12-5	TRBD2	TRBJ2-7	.	CASGLVTGRTGLASPYEQYF	TGTGCTAGTGGTTTGGTCACAGGGAGAACGGGACTAGCGAGCCCCTACGAGCAGTACTTC
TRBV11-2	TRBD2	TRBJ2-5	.	CASSLAGGYQETQYF	TGTGCCAGCAGCCTAGCGGGAGGGTACCAAGAGACCCAGTACTTC
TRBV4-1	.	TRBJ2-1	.	CASSHTKDDVSNEQFF	TGCGCCAGCAGCCATACTAAGGATGACGTTTCCAATGAGCAGTTCTTC
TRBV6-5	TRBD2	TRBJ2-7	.	CASSSSSGRGYF	TGTGCCAGCAGTTCCTCTAGCGGGAGAGGGTACTTC
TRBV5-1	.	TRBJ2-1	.	CASSLGGPNSYNEQFF	TGCGCCAGCAGCTTGGGTGGCCCGAACTCCTACAATGAGCAGTTCTTC
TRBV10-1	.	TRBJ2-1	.	CARGKDSLYNEQFF	TGCGCCCGCGGAAAGGACAGCCTCTACAATGAGCAGTTCTTC
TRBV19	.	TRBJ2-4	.	CASSQGSSAKNIQYF	TGTGCCAGTAGTCAAGGATCTTCGGCCAAAAACATTCAGTACTTC
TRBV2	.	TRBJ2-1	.	CASRPARQYNEQFF	TGTGCCAGCAGGCCAGCCAGACAATACAATGAGCAGTTCTTC
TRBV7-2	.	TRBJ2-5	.	CASSLQAGRETQYF	TGTGCCAGCAGCTTACAAGCGGGTCGGGAGACCCAGTACTTC
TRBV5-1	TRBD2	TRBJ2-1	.	CATARGSGGNNEQFF	TGCGCCACCGCCCGGGGTAGCGGGGGGAACAATGAGCAGTTCTTC
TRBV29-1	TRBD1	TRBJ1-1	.	CSAGRDRGPMNTEAFF	TGCAGCGCCGGCCGGGACAGGGGTCCCATGAACACTGAAGCTTTCTTT